The source of this T cell receptor (beta chain) is a study of blood T cell repertoires in COVID-19. CDR3 length: 16 residues. Germline CDR1 reads KGHSH; CDR2 reads LQKENI. The V end was cut by 3 bases, the J end by 2 bases, with 13 bases between. Assay: immunoSEQ multiplex PCR; the TCRdb copy retains only in-frame clones and omits some. Here the sample spans roughly 75,000 clones, roughly nine tenths being singletons. The chain is built from TRBV18 and TRBJ2-2, with D tentatively TRBD1 (6 bases). The TCR originated in an elderly man in a cohort sampled during active COVID-19. Sequencing was carried out using peripheral blood. Written as DNA, the CDR3 is TGTGCCAGCTCACCGTTGGGGGCCCAAAACACCGGGGAGCTGTTTTTT. Translation: CASSPLGAQNTGELFF.